The 21 T cell receptor beta chains given below trace back to one sample, sequenced in a study of T-cell reconstitution after alpha-beta-depleted transplantation in children (dated by TCRdb to 2016 to 2017). Library preparation employed PCR. This sample was sequenced with an Illumina HiSeq 2500. To normalize quantification of the TCRbeta repertoire, the TCR libraries were built with molecular barcoding that relied on unique molecular identifiers. The public reads were reprocessed in TCRdb via fastp at Q25 and MiXCR, keeping in-frame beta chains. Rows matching on CDR3 protein sequence are summarized as one entry with the most common DNA and genes. For this sample there are 200,000 to 300,000 distinct CDR3 sequences; around 11% appear just once. About 2.6% of the sample lies in the top ten. The sample here was PBMCs from the stem cell graft donor, taken from the stem cell graft. These receptors were taken from a human donor who donated a stem cell graft to a child with acute lymphoblastic leukemia.

This clonotype was detected ten times or more. The CDR3 sequence: CASSLARGFRQPQHF. The CDR3 bases are TGCGCCAGCAGCTTGGCCAGGGGGTTTCGGCAGCCCCAGCATTTT. The J gene is TRBJ1-5, the V gene TRBV5-1; 7 nucleotides agree with TRBD1. Germline values: CDR1 SGHRS, CDR2 YFSETQ. The junction had 7 bases not matched to a gene; V was cut back by 0 bases and J by 7 bases. The CDR3 is 15 amino acids.

For this clonotype: With a much larger clone just one base away, this may be a read error. The chain uses TRBV5-1 and TRBJ2-2, with 7 positions matching TRBD1. The length of the CDR3 is 17 residues. Germline CDR1 is SGHRS and CDR2 is YFSETQ. The CDR3 sequence is CSSSLGARTGNTGELFF. CDR3 nucleotide sequence: TGCTCCAGCAGCTTGGGGGCCCGGACAGGGAACACCGGGGAGCTGTTTTTT.

This clonotype has a count of ten or more. This chain joins TRBV12-3 or TRBV12-4 and TRBJ1-5; 9 bases line up with TRBD1. J lost 2 bases, V lost 6 bases, and 8 bases had no gene match. The CDR3 covers 16 residues. The CDR3 DNA sequence: TGTGCCAGCAGATCAAGGACAGGGGTGGGCAATCAGCCCCAGCATTTT. As protein: CASRSRTGVGNQPQHF.

This clonotype occurred many times. V is TRBV5-1 and J is TRBJ2-1; 7 positions match TRBD2. The germline V gene has CDR1 SGHRS and CDR2 YFSETQ. CDR3 size: 17 residues. V shed 0 bases and J 3 bases; nucleotides not matched to a gene: 9. CDR3 nucleotides: TGCGCCAGCAGCTTGGAACTAGCGCTGTCTCACTACAATGAGCAGTTCTTC. It translates to CASSLELALSHYNEQFF.

To note about this clonotype: A much larger clone sits a single nucleotide away, making a read error possible. This sequence joins TRBV29-1 and TRBJ2-7, with D perhaps TRBD1 or TRBD2 (5 bases each). There are 14 residues in the CDR3. CDR1 is SQVTM, CDR2 ANQGSEA, per germline. Between the trimmed V and J ends, which lost 7 bases and 4 bases, there was a span of 20 bases. The CDR3: CSAITVGEGYEQYF. CDR3 coding DNA: TGCAGCGCCATAACAGTGGGTGAGGGGTACGAGCAGTACTTC.

In its sample, this clonotype was seen many times. V gene TRBV7-2 combines with J gene TRBJ1-2, with a tentative D call TRBD1 (6 bases). The CDR3 totals 15 residues. The V gene lost 5 bases and the J gene lost 4 bases, with 17 bases spanning the gap. The V gene's germline CDR1 is SGHTA and CDR2 FQGNSA. The CDR3 nucleotides are TGTGCCAGCAGCCCCTTGGGGGGCCAGAGCTATGGCTACACCTTC. It codes for CASSPLGGQSYGYTF.

The table lists this clonotype with many counts. The gene calls are TRBV7-2 and TRBJ2-7; D not resolved. The germline gives CDR1 SGHTA, CDR2 FQGNSA. Trimming took off 1 base at V and 3 bases at J, with 10 bases between the two ends. CDR3 length: 14 amino acids. DNA for the CDR3: TGTGCCAGCAGCTTAGAAATCAGCAGCTACGAGCAGTACTTC. Amino acid sequence: CASSLEISSYEQYF.

This clonotype has ten or more counts. V usage is TRBV20-1 and J usage is TRBJ2-1, with 8 bases identical to TRBD2. Germline V CDR1 and CDR2: DFQATT, SNEGSKA (reference sequence). This CDR3 region has 13 residues. Trimming cost V 4 bases and J 8 bases; bases outside gene matches: 7. The CDR3 DNA reads TGCAGTGCTAAAGCGGGAGATGGGGATGAGCAGTTCTTC. Its translation: CSAKAGDGDEQFF.

The J gene is TRBJ2-3, the V gene TRBV6-2 or TRBV6-3; D is uncertain. This CDR3 contains 19 residues. The V gene's germline CDR1 is MNHEY and CDR2 SVGEGT. Trimming removed 5 bases from V and 2 bases from J, with 26 bases in between. The CDR3 nucleotides read TGTGCCAGCAGTACTCCGTTTGGGCGTGTGATGGAGTCCACAGATACGCAGTATTTT. This codes for CASSTPFGRVMESTDTQYF.

This clonotype was observed many times. The rearrangement joins TRBV18 to TRBJ1-1, with D unclear. With 3 bases removed from V and 4 bases from J, the gap between germline ends came to 12 bases. CDR3 length: 14 amino acids. Germline values: CDR1 KGHSH, CDR2 LQKENI. CDR3 region: CASSPRPNPTEAFF. The CDR3 region has the DNA TGTGCCAGCTCACCGCGGCCCAATCCCACTGAAGCTTTCTTT.

At least ten counts were recorded for this clonotype. The chain employs TRBV7-9 and TRBJ1-1; TRBD1 matches 9 bases. Germline-derived CDR1 and CDR2 are SEHNR and FQNEAQ (reference sequence). Losses at the gene ends were 5 bases for V and 0 bases for J; bases not matched to a gene: 10. The CDR3 is made up of 17 amino acids. CDR3 DNA sequence: TGTGCCAGCAGCCCGTCCCGGGACAGGGCCATGAACACTGAAGCTTTCTTT. This sequence encodes CASSPSRDRAMNTEAFF.

This clonotype occurred many times. The V call is TRBV7-2, the J call TRBJ2-3; D may be TRBD1 (6 bases). Germline CDR1 SGHTA, CDR2 FQGNSA. Trimming removed 6 bases from V and 5 bases from J, with 9 bases in between. This CDR3 region has 12 residues. The CDR3 DNA reads as TGTGCCAGCAGTTTACAGGGAGATACGCAGTATTTT. Translated, it gives CASSLQGDTQYF.

This clonotype was seen many times. The J gene is TRBJ1-2, the V gene TRBV9; 7 bases line up with TRBD1. The CDR3 is 13 amino acids. V gave up 7 bases and J gave up 7 bases; unmatched junction bases: 10. Per germline, CDR1 SGDLS and CDR2 YYNGEE. For the CDR3, the DNA is TGTGCCAGCTCTAACGACAGGGACCTTGGCTACACCTTC. It codes for CASSNDRDLGYTF.

In its sample, this clonotype was seen many times. This chain connects TRBV5-6 to TRBJ2-7, with D possibly TRBD2 on 6 matching bases. CDR1 SGHDT and CDR2 YYEEEE come from the germline V gene. V was trimmed by 2 bases and J by 1 base, leaving 13 bases between them. The CDR3 consists of 15 residues. The CDR3 region has the DNA TGTGCCAGCAGCTTACCTAGCGAGAATTCCTACGAGCAGTACTTC. Its translation is CASSLPSENSYEQYF.

This clonotype showed up many times. This chain joins TRBV18 and TRBJ1-2; D is perhaps TRBD1 (5 bases). The V end was cut by 4 bases, the J end by 2 bases, with 11 bases between. Germline CDR1 KGHSH, CDR2 LQKENI. The length of the CDR3 is 14 residues. The CDR3 sequence: CASSQQDPNYGYTF. Here the CDR3 DNA reads TGTGCCAGCTCACAACAGGATCCAAACTATGGCTACACCTTC.

This chain uses TRBV20-1 with TRBJ2-3; tentative D call: TRBD2 (6 bases). Germline assignment: CDR1 DFQATT and CDR2 SNEGSKA (reference sequence). This CDR3 region has 14 residues. V was cut by 5 bases and J by 0 bases, with 12 bases left in between. CDR3 coding DNA: TGCAGTGCTCGCTCGGGAGCTAGCACAGATACGCAGTATTTT. It encodes CSARSGASTDTQYF.

There are many counts of this clonotype. The V gene is TRBV6-4, the J gene TRBJ2-1, with TRBD2 matching 8 bases. Germline CDR1 reads MRHNA; CDR2 reads SNTAGT. This CDR3 has 15 residues. V dropped 5 bases and J dropped 4; count of bases not matched to a gene: 7. The CDR3 nucleotides are TGTGCCAGCAGTCTTCGGGGGGGGTATTACAATGAGCAGTTCTTC. Its protein product is CASSLRGGYYNEQFF.

This clonotype appeared many times. J is TRBJ1-1 and V is TRBV7-2, with D hard to call. The V end lost 3 bases, the J end lost 0 bases, and 5 bases lay between the germline ends. This CDR3 contains 13 residues. CDR1 is SGHTA and CDR2 is FQGNSA in the germline V gene. As DNA, the CDR3 is TGTGCCAGCAGCTTGGAGATGAACACTGAAGCTTTCTTT. Protein product: CASSLEMNTEAFF.

This chain links TRBV21-1 with TRBJ1-1; TRBD1 is the table's D call, not checked against the DNA. TRBV21-1 constitutes a pseudogene. The CDR3 has 15 residues. The CDR3: CASSKTGGAHTEAFF. Written as DNA, the CDR3 is TGTGCCAGCAGCAAAACCGGGGGCGCGCACACTGAAGCTTTCTTT.

This clonotype showed up many times. This rearrangement joins TRBV9 to TRBJ2-3; TRBD1 aligns across 7 bases. Germline assignment: CDR1 SGDLS and CDR2 YYNGEE. This CDR3 has 15 amino acids. V shed 3 bases and J 2 bases; nucleotides not matched to a gene: 6. The CDR3 nucleotides read TGTGCCAGCAGCGGAAGGAAGGGGGCCACAGATACGCAGTATTTT. Its protein is CASSGRKGATDTQYF.

The chain recombines TRBV7-2 with TRBJ1-3, with TRBD1 as a possible D gene (5 bases). This CDR3 region has 17 residues. With 3 bases removed from V and 4 bases from J, the gap between germline ends came to 19 bases. Germline V gives CDR1 SGHTA, CDR2 FQGNSA. In DNA form, the CDR3 reads TGTGCCAGCAGCTTTCACGACAGAGGATCGAGAGGAAACACCATATATTTT. This translates into CASSFHDRGSRGNTIYF.